These 18 T cell receptor beta chains came from one sample sequenced in a study of blood T cell repertoires in COVID-19. The repertoire was sequenced with immunoSEQ multiplex PCR; TCRdb's copy has only in-frame clones and lacks some. This table holds 150,000 or so clones, approximately 86% found once. Material: peripheral blood. Receptors originate from a man between 60 and 75 years old with COVID-19, enrolled during active disease.

This chain connects TRBV7-2 to TRBJ1-2; 7 bases are shared with TRBD1. Trimming removed 3 bases from V and 9 bases from J; junction bases left unmatched: 13. Germline CDR1 is SGHTA and CDR2 is FQGNSA. The CDR3 sequence is 15 residues long. CDR3 residues: CASSFLLQGHSSYTF. Written as DNA, the CDR3 is TGTGCCAGCAGCTTCCTCTTACAGGGGCATTCGAGCTACACCTTC.

The gene calls are TRBV11-3 and TRBJ1-1; 11 bases line up with TRBD1. V was pared by 3 bases and J by 10 bases, with 1 base of the junction left unmatched. The CDR3 has 12 amino acids. Germline values: CDR1 SGHNT, CDR2 YENEEA. In nucleotides, the CDR3 is TGTGCCAGCAGCTTGGGACAGGGGGGAGCTTTCTTT. Translating it yields CASSLGQGGAFF.

The CDR3 coding sequence is TGTGCCAGTAGTACCAGGACAGGGGGCTACGAGCAGTACTTC. It codes for CASSTRTGGYEQYF. V usage is TRBV19 and J usage is TRBJ2-7; 10 bases are shared with TRBD1. The germline V gene has CDR1 LNHDA and CDR2 SQIVND (reference sequence). The V and J ends lost 4 bases and 3 bases, in that order; junction bases with no gene match: 3. This CDR3 comprises 14 residues.

This clone was detected only once. The chain links TRBV9 to TRBJ1-3; D unclear. CDR1 and CDR2 from the germline V gene are SGDLS and YYNGEE. This CDR3 comprises 17 residues. Trimming took off 4 bases at V and 0 bases at J, with 17 bases between the two ends. Here the CDR3 reads CASSTSPQRSSGNTIYF. CDR3 bases: TGTGCCAGCAGCACTAGCCCGCAGCGAAGCTCTGGAAACACCATATATTTT.

The chain combines TRBV18 with TRBJ1-5; D remains unclear. CDR3 length: 14 amino acids. Germline V lookup: CDR1 KGHSH, CDR2 LQKENI. Trimming removed 2 bases at V and 3 bases at J, with 8 bases between. The CDR3 nucleotides read TGTGCCAGCTCACCAGATGGGCTCAATCAGCCCCAGCATTTT. Its translation: CASSPDGLNQPQHF.

The V gene is TRBV18, the J gene TRBJ1-5; D perhaps matches TRBD1 (6 bases). The CDR3 sequence is 16 residues long. Germline values: CDR1 KGHSH, CDR2 LQKENI. With 1 base removed from V and 3 bases from J, the gap between germline ends came to 13 bases. This CDR3 is CASSPLRTDFNQPQHF. Here the CDR3 DNA reads TGTGCCAGCTCACCACTAAGGACAGACTTCAATCAGCCCCAGCATTTT.

This rearrangement joins TRBV28 to TRBJ1-2, with D perhaps TRBD1 (5 bases). The CDR3 loop spans 16 amino acids. Trimming took 4 bases from V and 3 from J, leaving 18 bases between them. Germline loops: CDR1 MDHEN, CDR2 SYDVKM. The CDR3 loop reads CASSSPNSRQYYGYTF. The CDR3 DNA sequence: TGTGCCAGCAGTTCCCCCAACTCAAGACAGTACTATGGCTACACCTTC.

The chain carries TRBV14 and TRBJ1-2; unclear D gene. The germline CDR1 and CDR2 sequences are SGHDN and FVKESK. The CDR3 length is 15 residues. Trimming pared 4 bases from V and 3 bases from J, leaving 15 bases between. CDR3 nucleotides: TGTGCCAGCAGCCCCCACCGGGGATACGACTATGGCTACACCTTC. Translated, it gives CASSPHRGYDYGYTF.

The rearrangement uses TRBV3-1 (or the pseudogene TRBV3-2) and TRBJ2-5; D is unresolved. Germline assignment: CDR1 LGHDT and CDR2 YNNKEL (reference sequence). The CDR3 totals 11 residues. Trimming removed 3 bases at V and 5 bases at J, with 4 bases between. CDR3 bases: TGTGCCAGCAGCCAGACTGAGACCCAGTACTTC. Its protein is CASSQTETQYF.

The V gene is TRBV4-3, the J gene TRBJ1-2; 7 nucleotides match TRBD1. Germline-derived CDR1 and CDR2 are LGHNA and YSLEER. The CDR3 is made up of 14 amino acids. With V trimmed by 0 bases and J by 7 bases, 5 bases remained unmatched. CDR3 residues: CASSQDQGGGGYTF. The CDR3 DNA sequence: TGCGCCAGCAGCCAAGACCAAGGGGGCGGTGGCTACACCTTC.

The chain employs TRBV4-3 and TRBJ1-4; no definite D call. The germline V and J ends were trimmed by 2 bases and 0 bases, with 10 bases remaining between them. Germline values: CDR1 LGHNA, CDR2 YSLEER. The CDR3 length is 16 residues. The CDR3 sequence is CASSQNLAATNEKLFF. The CDR3 nucleotides are TGCGCCAGCAGCCAAAACTTGGCGGCAACTAATGAAAAACTGTTTTTT.

The chain couples TRBV3-1 (or the pseudogene TRBV3-2) to TRBJ2-5, with 14 bases fitting TRBD2. The V gene end was trimmed by 0 bases and the J gene end by 6 bases; junction bases not matched to a gene: 3. Per the germline V gene, CDR1 is LGHDT and CDR2 is YNNKEL (reference sequence). This CDR3 region has 16 residues. CDR3 in amino acids: CASSQDGTSGSKTQYF. DNA of the CDR3: TGTGCCAGCAGCCAAGATGGGACTAGCGGGAGTAAGACCCAGTACTTC.

This chain connects TRBV15 to TRBJ2-2; tentative D call: TRBD1 (5 bases). The CDR3 loop spans 17 amino acids. Germline-derived CDR1 and CDR2 are LNHNV and YYDKDF (reference sequence). V lost 3 bases to trimming and J lost 6 bases, with 20 bases between them. For the CDR3, the DNA is TGTGCCACCAGCAGCGGCTCTCACAGGTGGATCGCCGGGGAGCTGTTTTTT. Its protein product is CATSSGSHRWIAGELFF. Full variable domain (outside the CDR3, taken from reference TRBV15 and TRBJ2-2): DAMVIQNPRYQVTQFGKPVTLSCSQTLNHNVMYWYQQKSSQAPKLLFHYYDKDFNNEADTPDNFQSRRPNTSFCFLDIRSPGLGDTAMYLCATSSGSHRWIAGELFFGEGSRLTVL.

This chain connects TRBV6-6 to TRBJ2-5; 9 positions agree with TRBD1. This CDR3 comprises 15 residues. The trim removed 0 bases at V and 3 bases at J, leaving 2 bases unmatched. CDR1 MNHNY and CDR2 SVGAGI come from the germline V gene (reference sequence). CDR3 coding DNA: TGTGCCAGCAGTTACTCGACAGGGGGTGAAGAGACCCAGTACTTC. It specifies CASSYSTGGEETQYF.

The chain links TRBV20-1 to TRBJ1-1; no reliable D call. Germline lookup yields CDR1 DFQATT and CDR2 SNEGSKA (reference sequence). The CDR3 spans 11 residues. V was shortened by 4 bases and J by 11 bases, with 14 bases between the two germline ends. In DNA, the CDR3 is TGCAGTGCTACCGCGGGAAGTGAGGCTTTCTTT. It is translated as CSATAGSEAFF.

V and J are TRBV2 and TRBJ2-3; TRBD2 aligns across 7 bases. The V gene's germline CDR1 is SNHLY and CDR2 FYNNEI. This CDR3 is built from 17 residues. Losses at the gene ends were 6 bases for V and 3 bases for J; bases not matched to a gene: 15. The CDR3 loop is CASSSVNGAGKTDTQYF. CDR3 nucleotide sequence: TGTGCCAGCAGCTCCGTCAACGGAGCGGGGAAGACAGATACGCAGTATTTT.

The chain employs TRBV5-4 and TRBJ2-7; TRBD1 might be the D (6 bases). V was trimmed by 4 bases and J by 4 bases, leaving 9 bases between them. Looked up from germline, CDR1 is SGHNT and CDR2 is YYREEE (reference sequence). This CDR3 contains 12 residues. This CDR3 reads CASSLDRYEQYF. The DNA for the CDR3 is TGTGCCAGCAGCCTCGACAGGTACGAGCAGTACTTC.

The chain combines TRBV3-1 (or the pseudogene TRBV3-2) with TRBJ1-2, with TRBD1 as a possible D gene (5 bases). Trimming took 4 bases from V and 6 from J, leaving 9 bases between them. This CDR3 comprises 12 residues. Germline V gene sequence: CDR1 LGHDT, CDR2 YNNKEL (reference sequence). The CDR3 nucleotides are TGTGCCAGCAGCCGGGGGGGACATGGCTACACCTTC. Translating gives CASSRGGHGYTF.